This T cell receptor (beta chain) came from a study of blood T cell repertoires in COVID-19. Study information: Samples of COVID-19 (acute and convalescent) were obtained from the United States, Italy and Spain. The cDNA or gDNA used as material had been derived from T cells, B-cell-depleted T cells, or PBMCs.

Germline V lookup: CDR1 MNHEY, CDR2 SVGAGI. The CDR3 totals 12 residues. Trimming took 6 bases from V and 3 from J, leaving 8 bases between them. Original processing methods: Scientists estimated how many nucleated cells there were by amplifying reference gene primers. Generated by immunoSEQ multiplex PCR, the TCRdb table keeps only in-frame clones and is missing some. That table furnishes V, J and clone size, whereas the DNA furnished D and trimming. This repertoire shows about 59,000 clones, roughly 79% found once; its top ten account for approximately 30%. This sequence joins TRBV6-5 and TRBJ1-1, with a weak D call TRBD1 (5 bases). Sequenced material: peripheral blood. This sequence originates from an elderly woman with active or convalescent COVID-19. The CDR3 loop is CASRGGDTEAFF. The CDR3 coding sequence is TGTGCCAGCAGGGGAGGGGACACTGAAGCTTTCTTT.